This T cell receptor beta chain was retrieved from a study of cytomegalovirus exposure and HLA in healthy donors. Notes on the study in general: Data from an earlier analysis indicated that most TCR beta V segments were productive either about 87% or about 30% of the time. The likely origin of a cluster of highly shared sequence variants was a sequencing artifact. Analyzed later, most CMV-associated TCR beta chains appeared HLA-restricted. In a later analysis, parvovirus B19, influenza, CMV and Epstein-Barr virus appeared linked to several top co-occurrence clusters.

V shed 5 bases and J shed 4 bases, with 8 bases lying between them. This CDR3 contains 13 residues. CDR1 is SEHNR and CDR2 is FQNEAQ in the germline V gene (reference sequence). PCR amplification relied on 60 Vbeta primers (plus 13 Jbeta primers). Sequenced by immunoSEQ multiplex PCR; TCRdb stores in-frame clones only, minus some. The sample contains some 150,000 clones, 76% of which appear only once. In the case of this clone: The antigen is unknown.

Sequenced input: PBMCs. The chain carries TRBV7-9 and TRBJ1-4; no reliable D call. This TCR derives from a female donor in good health and CMV-seropositive. The CDR3 protein is CASSLRNNEKLFF. CDR3 DNA sequence: TGTGCCAGCAGCCTGAGGAATAATGAAAAACTGTTTTTT.